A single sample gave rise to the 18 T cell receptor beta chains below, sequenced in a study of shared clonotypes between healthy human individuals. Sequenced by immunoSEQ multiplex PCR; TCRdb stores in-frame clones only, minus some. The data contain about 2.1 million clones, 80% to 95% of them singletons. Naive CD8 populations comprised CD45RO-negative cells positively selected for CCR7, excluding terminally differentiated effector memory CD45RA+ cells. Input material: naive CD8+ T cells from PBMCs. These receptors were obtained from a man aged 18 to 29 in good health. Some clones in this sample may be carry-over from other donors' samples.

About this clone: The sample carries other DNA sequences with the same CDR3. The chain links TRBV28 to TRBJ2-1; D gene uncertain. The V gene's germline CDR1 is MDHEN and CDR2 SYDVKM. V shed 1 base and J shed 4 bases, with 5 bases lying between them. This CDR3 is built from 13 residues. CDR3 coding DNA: TGTGCCAGCAGTTTATACGGGTACAATGAGCAGTTCTTC. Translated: CASSLYGYNEQFF.

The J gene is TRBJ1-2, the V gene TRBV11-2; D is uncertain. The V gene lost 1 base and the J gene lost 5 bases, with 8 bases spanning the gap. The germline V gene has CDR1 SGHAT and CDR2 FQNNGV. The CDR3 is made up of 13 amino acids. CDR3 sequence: CASSLGGLYGYTF. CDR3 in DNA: TGTGCCAGCAGCTTAGGGGGATTATATGGCTACACCTTC.

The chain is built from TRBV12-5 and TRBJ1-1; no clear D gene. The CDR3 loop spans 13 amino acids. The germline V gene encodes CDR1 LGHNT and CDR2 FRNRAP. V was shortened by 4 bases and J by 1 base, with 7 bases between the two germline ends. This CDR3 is CASGYGQNTEAFF. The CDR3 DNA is TGTGCTAGTGGTTACGGCCAGAACACTGAAGCTTTCTTT.

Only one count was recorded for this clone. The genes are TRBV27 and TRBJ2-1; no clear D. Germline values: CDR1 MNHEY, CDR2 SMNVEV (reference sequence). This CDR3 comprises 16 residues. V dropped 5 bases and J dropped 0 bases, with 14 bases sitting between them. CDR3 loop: CASSEYGPSSYNEQFF. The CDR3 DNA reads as TGTGCCAGCAGTGAATATGGACCTAGCTCCTACAATGAGCAGTTCTTC.

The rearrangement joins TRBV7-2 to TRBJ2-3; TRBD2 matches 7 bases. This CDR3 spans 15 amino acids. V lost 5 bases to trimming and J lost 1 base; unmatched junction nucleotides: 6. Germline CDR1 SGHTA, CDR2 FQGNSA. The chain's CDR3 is CASSLGTSGTDTQYF. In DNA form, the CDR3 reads TGTGCCAGCAGCCTAGGAACTAGCGGCACAGATACGCAGTATTTT.

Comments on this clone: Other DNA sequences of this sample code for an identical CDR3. The CDR3 DNA is TGTGCCTGGAGTGTGGGTTATACCGGGGAGCTGTTTTTT. This sequence encodes CAWSVGYTGELFF. The rearrangement uses TRBV30 and TRBJ2-2; D gene ambiguous. This CDR3 comprises 13 residues. Germline CDR1 is GTSNPN and CDR2 is SVGIG (reference sequence). The ends were cut back, 0 bases at V and 5 bases at J, with 7 bases in the middle.

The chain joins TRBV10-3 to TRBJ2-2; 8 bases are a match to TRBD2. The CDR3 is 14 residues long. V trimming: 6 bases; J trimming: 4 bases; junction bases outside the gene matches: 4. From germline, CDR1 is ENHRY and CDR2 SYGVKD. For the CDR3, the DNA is TGTGCCATCAGACGGGAGGGGGGCACCGGGGAGCTGTTTTTT. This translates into CAIRREGGTGELFF.

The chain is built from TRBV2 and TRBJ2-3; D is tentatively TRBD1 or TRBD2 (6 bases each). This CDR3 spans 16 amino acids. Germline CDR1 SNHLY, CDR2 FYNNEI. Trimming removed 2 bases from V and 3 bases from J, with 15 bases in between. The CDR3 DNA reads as TGTGCCAGCAGTGAATCCAGGGGAGGCGAGACAGATACGCAGTATTTT. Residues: CASSESRGGETDTQYF.

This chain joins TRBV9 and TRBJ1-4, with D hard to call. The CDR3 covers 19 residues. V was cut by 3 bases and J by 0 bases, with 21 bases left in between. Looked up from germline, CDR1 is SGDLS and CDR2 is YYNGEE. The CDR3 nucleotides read TGTGCCAGCAGCGCCCACCCCCATGGCGGGCCTTCAACTAATGAAAAACTGTTTTTT. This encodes CASSAHPHGGPSTNEKLFF.

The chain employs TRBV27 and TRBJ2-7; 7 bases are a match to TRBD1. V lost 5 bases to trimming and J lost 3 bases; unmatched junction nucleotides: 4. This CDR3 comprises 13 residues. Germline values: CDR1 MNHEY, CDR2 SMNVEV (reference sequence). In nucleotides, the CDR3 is TGTGCCAGCAGTGACAGGGTTTACTACGAGCAGTACTTC. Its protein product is CASSDRVYYEQYF.

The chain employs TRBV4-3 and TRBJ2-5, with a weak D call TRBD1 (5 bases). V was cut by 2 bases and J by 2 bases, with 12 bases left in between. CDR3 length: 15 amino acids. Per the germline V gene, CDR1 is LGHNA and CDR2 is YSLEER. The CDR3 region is CASSQLGQAQETQYF. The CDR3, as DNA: TGCGCCAGCAGCCAATTAGGACAAGCACAAGAGACCCAGTACTTC.

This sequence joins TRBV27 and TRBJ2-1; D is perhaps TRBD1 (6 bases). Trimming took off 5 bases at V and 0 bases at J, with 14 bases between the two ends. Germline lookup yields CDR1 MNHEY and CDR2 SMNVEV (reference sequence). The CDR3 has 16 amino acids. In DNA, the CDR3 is TGTGCCAGCAGTCTAACGGGACACCTCTCCTACAATGAGCAGTTCTTC. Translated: CASSLTGHLSYNEQFF.

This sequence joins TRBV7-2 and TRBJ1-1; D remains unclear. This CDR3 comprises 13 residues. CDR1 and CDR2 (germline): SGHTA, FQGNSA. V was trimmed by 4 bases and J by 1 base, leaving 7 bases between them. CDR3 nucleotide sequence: TGTGCCAGCAGCTCATGGGGGAACACTGAAGCTTTCTTT. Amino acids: CASSSWGNTEAFF.

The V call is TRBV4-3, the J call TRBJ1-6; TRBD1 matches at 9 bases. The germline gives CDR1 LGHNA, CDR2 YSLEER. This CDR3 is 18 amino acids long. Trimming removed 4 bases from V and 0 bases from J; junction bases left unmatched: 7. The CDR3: CASSLDRGLGSYNSPLHF. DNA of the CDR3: TGCGCCAGCAGCCTGGACAGGGGTTTAGGCTCCTATAATTCACCCCTCCACTTT.

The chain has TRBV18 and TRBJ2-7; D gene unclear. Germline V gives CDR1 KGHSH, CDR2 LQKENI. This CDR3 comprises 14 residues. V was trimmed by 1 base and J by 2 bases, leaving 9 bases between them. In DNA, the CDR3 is TGTGCCAGCTCACCACGGGGATTCGCCTACGAGCAGTACTTC. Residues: CASSPRGFAYEQYF.

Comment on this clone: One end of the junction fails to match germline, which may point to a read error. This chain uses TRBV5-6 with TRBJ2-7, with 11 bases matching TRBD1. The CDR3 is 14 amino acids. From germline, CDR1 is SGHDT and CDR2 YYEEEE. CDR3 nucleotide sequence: TGTGCCAGCAGCGGATTCCGGACAGGGGGCTTTAGGGACTTC. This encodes CASSGFRTGGFRDF.

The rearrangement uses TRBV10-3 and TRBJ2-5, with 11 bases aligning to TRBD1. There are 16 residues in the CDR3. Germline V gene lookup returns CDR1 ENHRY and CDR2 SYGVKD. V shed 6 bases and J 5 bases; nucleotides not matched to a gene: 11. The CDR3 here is CAIRSGTGGFVETQYF. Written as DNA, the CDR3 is TGTGCCATCAGATCGGGGACAGGGGGTTTTGTGGAGACCCAGTACTTC.

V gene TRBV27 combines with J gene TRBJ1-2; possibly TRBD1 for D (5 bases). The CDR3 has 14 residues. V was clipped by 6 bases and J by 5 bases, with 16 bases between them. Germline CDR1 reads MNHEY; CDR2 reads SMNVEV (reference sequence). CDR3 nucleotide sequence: TGTGCCAGCAGCAATCCCGGGACCGGGTATGGCTACACCTTC. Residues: CASSNPGTGYGYTF.